This T cell receptor (beta chain) emerged from a study of beta chain features in type 1 diabetes. The isolated RNA, all of it, was reverse transcribed, so expressed TCRB transcripts were what got sequenced. Repertoires were generated with immunoSEQ multiplex PCR, while TCRdb's copy carries only in-frame clones and drops some. The data hold 250,000 to 350,000 clones, with roughly an eighth observed a single time. Study conclusions and caveats: People with Type 1 diabetes carried modestly yet significantly shorter TCRB CDR3s in all four CD4+ subsets.

Trimming at V came to 5 bases and at J to 5 bases, leaving 7 bases not matched to a gene. CDR3 length equals 14 residues. From germline, CDR1 is SGHAT and CDR2 FQNNGV. This clone was detected only a few times. Its specificity is unknown. The chain is built from TRBV11-2 and TRBJ2-5; 8 bases line up with TRBD2. The source is a man under 40 with type 1 diabetes. Sequences were obtained from naive CD4+ T cells from blood. CDR3: CASSPGTRGETQYF. The DNA for the CDR3 is TGTGCCAGCAGCCCCGGGACTAGAGGGGAGACCCAGTACTTC.